These T cell receptor beta chains were read from a single sample in a study of blood T cells in healthy people across ages. Each CDR3 protein is one row after TCRdb ran MiXCR on the 5' RACE reads. The data hold about a million distinct CDR3 sequences, with about two fifths observed a single time. The sequenced sample consisted of blood. The receptors here all came from a man younger than 35 in good health. CDR3s leave out the opening cysteine and the closing phenylalanine or tryptophan. Clone size is shown for a subset of rows, as once, few, many or a class of expanded clone.

size | J | V | CDR3
. | TRBJ2-1 | TRBV27 | ASSLRGYEQF
. | TRBJ1-6 | TRBV7-9 | ASSLSTGQGSSPLH
. | TRBJ2-7 | TRBV6-5 | ASTAGSSYEQY
. | TRBJ2-3 | TRBV12-3/TRBV12-4 | ASSLEGTADTQY
. | TRBJ2-7 | TRBV5-1 | ASSLLAGGRYEQY
. | TRBJ2-3 | TRBV5-1 | ASSQERPSTDTQY
. | TRBJ1-2 | TRBV7-2 | ASSLGAGGDYGYT
few | TRBJ1-4 | TRBV20-1 | SARGGPDNEKLF
few | TRBJ2-3 | TRBV10-3 | AISTTGTSTDTQY
. | TRBJ2-2 | TRBV6-5 | ASRVYEGAVSGELF
. | TRBJ2-5 | TRBV30 | AWSEQINEQY
few | TRBJ2-1 | TRBV20-1 | SAREGGGPYNEQF
. | TRBJ1-6 | TRBV6-6 | ASSYRETGNSPLH
. | TRBJ1-4 | TRBV6-6 | ASSPPGQKNEKLF
few | TRBJ1-4 | TRBV7-6 | ASSPGTGLRQKLF
. | TRBJ2-3 | TRBV12-3/TRBV12-4 | ASSPTIGEDTQY
. | TRBJ2-5 | TRBV6-2/TRBV6-3 | ASDPGQETQY
. | TRBJ2-7 | TRBV6-5 | ASSYSPQREAYEQY
. | TRBJ2-1 | TRBV6-2/TRBV6-3 | ASSALAGTYNEQF
. | TRBJ1-6 | TRBV5-1 | ASKVAAYNSPLH
. | TRBJ1-1 | TRBV7-2 | ASSRDVLNTEAF
. | TRBJ1-2 | TRBV7-2 | ASTGAGGYGYT
. | TRBJ2-5 | TRBV9 | ASSGGQDYNEQY
many | TRBJ2-3 | TRBV20-1 | SARRTSGDTQY
. | TRBJ2-3 | TRBV6-6 | ASSVLGVTDTRY
. | TRBJ2-5 | TRBV4-1 | ASSPLGPPGDQETQY
. | TRBJ2-1 | TRBV11-3 | ASSLEQTPHPQF
. | TRBJ2-5 | TRBV12-3/TRBV12-4 | ASSYMGPVNEQY
. | TRBJ2-3 | TRBV25-1 | ASSESVADTQY
many | TRBJ1-2 | TRBV20-1 | SARASQNVYGYT
few | TRBJ2-3 | TRBV6-5 | ASSYVAGTQY
. | TRBJ2-5 | TRBV29-1 | SVWDRVENEQY
. | TRBJ2-2 | TRBV27 | ASSLPGTGSTGELF
. | TRBJ2-1 | TRBV7-8 | ASSLEGLAGSLYNEQF
. | TRBJ1-5 | TRBV7-9 | ASSSSGEGQPQH
. | TRBJ2-1 | TRBV12-3/TRBV12-4 | ASSSRTSGSTYNEQF
few | TRBJ2-5 | TRBV11-2 | ASSSPAGFQETQY
. | TRBJ1-5 | TRBV20-1 | SARVGGAYNQPQH
. | TRBJ2-7 | TRBV7-6 | ASSLAEEQY
. | TRBJ1-1 | TRBV12-3/TRBV12-4 | ASRTKGAGTEAF
. | TRBJ1-4 | TRBV4-3 | ASSQEDGWDRNEKLF
. | TRBJ2-1 | TRBV27 | ASSLGTGSLNEQF
. | TRBJ2-1 | TRBV20-1 | SANRVSGNHNEQF
few | TRBJ2-7 | TRBV7-2 | ASSFGLAGEDQY
many | TRBJ2-3 | TRBV7-8 | ASSLGHTDTQY
. | TRBJ1-5 | TRBV4-2 | ASSQDPGGMEPQH
few | TRBJ1-2 | TRBV6-6 | ASRTSWDALNYGYT
. | TRBJ2-3 | TRBV4-1 | ASSQQSRSTDTQY
few | TRBJ2-3 | TRBV7-9 | ASSSRDRPDTQY
few | TRBJ1-2 | TRBV6-2/TRBV6-3 | ASSYYKVDYT
few | TRBJ2-7 | TRBV27 | ASSLGLGPIYEQY
many | TRBJ2-3 | TRBV27 | ASSFNGGTDTQY
few | TRBJ1-5 | TRBV12-3/TRBV12-4 | DGPRNQPQH